This T cell receptor beta chain comes out of a study of cytomegalovirus exposure and HLA in healthy donors (TCRdb year 2017). Regarding the study in general: In an earlier analysis of 450 to 750 of the donors, about 260 Gb of sequence data and 90 million to 120 million unique TCR beta sequences from about 179 million T cells were reported. An early release covering about 600 HLA-typed donors comprised about 310 gigabases of sequencing data and roughly 86 million unique TCR sequences. Of the 300 to 450 genotyped donors, around 81% fell in the genetic ancestry cluster associated with self-reported Caucasian donors. The aim of the study was to test whether cataloging public T cell receptors could identify signatures of past pathogen exposure. The study used immunosequencing to profile the T cell repertoires of 670 or so subjects and linked those repertoires to cytomegalovirus serostatus. In addition to the first cohort of 650 to 750 subjects, a separate validation cohort of 120 different subjects was used. High-throughput TCR immunosequencing, statistical association of individual TCRs with disease status, and machine learning were combined to predict cytomegalovirus infection status. In a later analysis, previously published TCR beta repertoires from several hundred donors were re-analyzed and high-resolution HLA genotyping was added so that TCR occurrence patterns could be studied. Rather than using new phenotypic data, the later analysis identified candidate immune exposures from TCR beta sequences and from how often those sequences occurred across donors. In an earlier analysis of roughly 540 of the donors, high-throughput TCR beta sequencing was used to judge whether each TCR beta V gene segment behaved as functional or pseudogenic. Donor age, sex, ethnicity and CMV serostatus were compiled alongside the repertoire data. Genome-wide SNP genotypes for about 55% of the roughly 670 donors were used in a later genetic analysis, which treated that subset as a discovery cohort. All discovery cohort repertoires had been generated on a single sequencing platform. HLA typing included class I and class II loci at four-digit resolution. Typing coverage varied by locus: about 629-640 donors for A, B, C, DRB1 and DQB1; roughly 500 for DQA1; more than 600 for DPA1; fewer than 480 for DPB1. Because of strong linkage in the cohort, roughly five DR-DQ haplotypes were treated as single units for association and clustering. Among around 400 genotyped donors of the cohort, an average of approximately 240,000 unique TCR beta nucleotide sequences were sequenced per donor, roughly a sixth of them non-productive.

Including the terminal cysteine and phenylalanine, the CDR3 comprises 15 residues. The CDR3 DNA has 45 bases and is translated from base 1. V is cut back by 2 bases and J by 2 bases, with 4 bases in the junction unmatched. According to the germline V gene, CDR1 reads MNHEY and CDR2 reads SVGAGI. Concerning this clone: The antigen it recognizes is unknown. No base-level quality is on record; no much larger clone is a single base apart.

Receptors were amplified or captured by the immunoSEQ multiplex PCR assay. For the multiplex PCR, a mixture combining 60 forward primers for TCR Vbeta segments and 13 reverse primers for TCR Jbeta segments was used. Amplification of the CDR3 region of rearranged TCR beta genes was performed with a multiplex PCR assay on genomic DNA. The amplified TCR beta libraries were sequenced on the Illumina HiSeq System as 87-base-pair reads. Turning to the authors' computational methods: A later analysis tallied 80 million to 95 million unique TCR beta chains across the 700 or so repertoires, and around 9.9 million of those chains were shared by two or more donors. Raw reads were error-corrected and collapsed into unique sequences by a nearest-neighbor algorithm in which closely related sequences were merged to remove PCR and sequencing errors. To assign V, D and J gene segments, CDR3 sequences were aligned to IMGT reference sequences. For a sequence to be retained, a match of at least six nucleotides to both a V gene segment and a J gene segment was required. A rearrangement counted as productive if the CDR3 had no stop codons and remained in frame with V and J, and every other rearrangement counted as non-productive. CDR3 was defined according to IMGT convention as the region running from the second conserved V-encoded cysteine to the conserved J-encoded phenylalanine. The earlier analysis of about 590 of the donors excluded sequences that lacked an unambiguous match to a single V gene segment. In an earlier analysis of 450 to 750 of the donors, a V segment was called functional when productive rearrangements were above 56.7%, and segregating when the standard deviation between donors exceeded 5%. A statistical classification framework was built to diagnose cytomegalovirus status from the catalog of TCR beta chain sequences. A later analysis assigned V and J genes by comparing TCR nucleotide sequences with IMGT/GENE-DB human TR gene sequences. Using the TCRdist pipeline, a later analysis assigned CDR3 sequences along with most-parsimonious VDJ recombination scenarios. In a later analysis, each TCR beta chain was defined by its CDR3 amino acid sequence together with its V-gene family, and reads lacking a unique V-gene family were excluded. A later analysis removed nearly 600 highly shared, low-generation-probability nucleotide sequences to deal with suspected cross-contamination and a sequencing artifact. In a later analysis, a clonal expansion index for each public chain was calculated from normalized within-repertoire ranks of inferred template counts. In a later analysis, generation probabilities were computed using a VDJ recombination model fitted to out-of-frame rearrangements, and the results were checked against IGoR. A later analysis scored TCR-TCR, TCR-HLA and TCR-CMV co-occurrence with hypergeometric tests, applying a repertoire-size bias correction to TCR pairs. In a later analysis, false discovery rates were estimated by permuting HLA or CMV assignments 20 times. In a later analysis, co-occurring TCRs were grouped using DBSCAN, with TCRdist sequence similarity added in when clustering inside HLA-allele-positive subsets. Co-occurrence clustering excluded repertoires with fewer than 30,000 or more than 120,000 public chains, plus five with anomalous nucleotide sharing. TCRdb obtained this table from immuneACCESS and retained in-frame rearrangements with V and J assigned. These tables miss some clones; where compared with another copy, unresolved V genes account for less than half of the shortfall, and the remainder is unexplained. That table is the source of V, J and clone size, and D and trimming were worked out from the DNA. The sample table lists under 200,000 clones, over 60% of them with a count of one. Clones ranked in the top ten supply over 2.5% of the sample.

The cohort comprised hundreds of healthy bone marrow donors. All cohort members were sampled while nominally healthy, although unrecorded immune exposures were likely present. The donor was CMV seronegative and belonged to the group of more than 300 seronegative cohort members. Each donor provided a peripheral blood sample, and peripheral blood mononuclear cells were used for TCR beta sequencing. Genomic DNA extraction from the blood cell samples was performed with the Qiagen DNeasy Blood Extraction Kit. What the research found in general, with its limitations: The cohort was sequenced for TCR beta chains only, and without alpha or paired-chain data the features that could be detected were limited. Strong co-occurrence of HLA alleles, especially DR and DQ, made assigning TCR associations to individual alleles difficult. A few of the identified cytomegalovirus-associated TCR beta chains were confirmed in vitro to be specific for cytomegalovirus antigens. According to a later analysis, TCR association rates differed among HLA loci, with DRB1 alleles showing the most associated TCRs and HLA-C alleles showing the fewest. A total of about 150 TCR beta chains were listed by the study as associated with cytomegalovirus. While some public TCRs were present in many individuals, most TCR sequences turned up only very rarely across donors. Immune exposure information for the cohort was limited to CMV serostatus. Correlated functional status among segregating V segments might reflect linkage disequilibrium, but an unknown experimental factor could not be ruled out. Because the 87-base-pair reads could not distinguish some IMGT-functional V segments, including TRBV6-2 and TRBV6-3, those segments were excluded. In a later analysis, several top co-occurrence clusters were reported to appear linked to parvovirus B19, influenza, CMV and Epstein-Barr virus. Because counts were too low, roughly 17 rarely observed V segments, including chromosome 9 orphons, were left out of the earlier analysis of several hundred of the donors. According to a later analysis, most CMV-associated TCR beta chains appeared to be HLA-restricted, and the HLA associations seemed to be driven largely by CMV exposure. According to the authors, the approach could potentially be generalized to other disease states and immunological phenotypes. A later genetic analysis reported fewer N-insertions in productive TCRs among donors in an Asian-associated ancestry cluster than the roughly 650-donor mean. A further reported finding was that TCR beta sequences accurately predicted the HLA-A and HLA-B alleles for most subjects in the first cohort. An association between a missense DCLRE1C variant and V-gene and J-gene trimming of TCR beta chains was found in a later genetic analysis and replicated in an independent cohort. Because HLA typing was unavailable for some donors at each locus, only the typed subset was used in association tests. In an earlier analysis of around 600 of the donors, most TCR beta V segments appeared in productive rearrangements about 87% or about 30% of the time, broadly matching IMGT annotations. In a later analysis, HLA-associated TCR beta chains were found to be more clonally expanded and to have lower generation probabilities than equally common non-associated chains. In both the original and validation cohorts, the classifier was reported to diagnose cytomegalovirus status with high specificity and sensitivity. Sequencing depth was assumed to be roughly uniform across donors in the presence/absence analyses, though that assumption may not hold. A later analysis associated 15,000 to 20,000 TCR beta sequences with specific HLA alleles at a false discovery rate of 0.05. A cluster of highly shared sequence variants was judged likely to represent a technical artifact of the sequencing pipeline.

This clonotype originated in a woman aged 25 to 39 in good health and CMV-seronegative. Material: PBMCs. The V and J segments used are TRBV6-5 and TRBJ2-5, with 8 junctional bases fitting TRBD2. The nucleotide sequence is given as TGTGCCAGCAGTTACGCCCCGGGAGGGCAAGAGACCCAGTACTTC. This encodes CASSYAPGGQETQYF.